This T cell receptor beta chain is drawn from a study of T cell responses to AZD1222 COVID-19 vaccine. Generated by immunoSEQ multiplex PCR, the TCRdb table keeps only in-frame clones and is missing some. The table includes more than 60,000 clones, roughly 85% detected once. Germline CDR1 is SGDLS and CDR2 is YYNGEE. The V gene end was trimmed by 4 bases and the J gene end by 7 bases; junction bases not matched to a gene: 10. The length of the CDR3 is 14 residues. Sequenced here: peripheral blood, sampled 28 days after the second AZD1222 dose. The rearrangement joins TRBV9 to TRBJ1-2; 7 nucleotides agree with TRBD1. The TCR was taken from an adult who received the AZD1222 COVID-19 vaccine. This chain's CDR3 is CASSFGQDFPGYTF. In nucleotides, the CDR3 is TGTGCCAGCAGCTTCGGACAGGACTTCCCTGGCTACACCTTC.